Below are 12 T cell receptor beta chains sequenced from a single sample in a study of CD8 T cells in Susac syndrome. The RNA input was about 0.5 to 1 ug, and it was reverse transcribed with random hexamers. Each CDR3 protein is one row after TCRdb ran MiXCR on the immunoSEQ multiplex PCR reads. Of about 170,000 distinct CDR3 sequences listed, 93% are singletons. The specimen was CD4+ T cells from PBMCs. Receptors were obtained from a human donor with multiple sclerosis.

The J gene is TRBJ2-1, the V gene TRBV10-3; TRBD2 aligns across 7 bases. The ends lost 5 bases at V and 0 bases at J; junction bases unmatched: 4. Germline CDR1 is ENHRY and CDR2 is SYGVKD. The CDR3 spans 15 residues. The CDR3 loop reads CAISPSGFSYNEQFF. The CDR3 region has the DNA TGTGCCATCAGTCCTAGCGGATTCTCCTACAATGAGCAGTTCTTC.

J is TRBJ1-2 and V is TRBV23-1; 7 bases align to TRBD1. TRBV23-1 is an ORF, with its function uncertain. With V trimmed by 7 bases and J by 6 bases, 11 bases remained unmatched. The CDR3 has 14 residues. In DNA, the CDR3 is TGCGCCAGCAAACCGGGACAGACTTCGGATGGCTACACCTTC. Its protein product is CASKPGQTSDGYTF.

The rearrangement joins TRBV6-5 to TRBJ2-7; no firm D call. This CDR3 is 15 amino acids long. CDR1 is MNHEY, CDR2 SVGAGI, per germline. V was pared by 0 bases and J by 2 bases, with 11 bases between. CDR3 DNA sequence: TGTGCCAGCAGTTACTCGGCCGCGAAGCCCTACGAGCAGTACTTC. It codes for CASSYSAAKPYEQYF.

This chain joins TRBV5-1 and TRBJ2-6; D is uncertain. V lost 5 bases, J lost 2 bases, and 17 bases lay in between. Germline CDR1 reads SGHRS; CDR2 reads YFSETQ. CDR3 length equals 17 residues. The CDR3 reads CASSKAAIRTGANVLTF. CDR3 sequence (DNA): TGCGCCAGCAGTAAAGCAGCTATTAGAACTGGGGCCAACGTCCTGACTTTC.

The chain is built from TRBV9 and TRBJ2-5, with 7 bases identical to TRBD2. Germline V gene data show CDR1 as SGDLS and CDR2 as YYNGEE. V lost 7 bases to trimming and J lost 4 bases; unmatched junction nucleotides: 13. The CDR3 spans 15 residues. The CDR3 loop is CASSLGGTGGETQYF. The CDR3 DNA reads TGTGCCAGCTCCCTCGGTGGGACGGGAGGAGAGACCCAGTACTTC.

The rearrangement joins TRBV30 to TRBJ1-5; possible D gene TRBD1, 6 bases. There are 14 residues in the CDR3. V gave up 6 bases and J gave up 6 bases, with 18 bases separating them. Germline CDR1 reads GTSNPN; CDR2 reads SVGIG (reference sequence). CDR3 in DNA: TGTGCCTGTCAGGTGGCGGGGGGCAGTCAGCCCCAGCATTTT. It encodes CACQVAGGSQPQHF. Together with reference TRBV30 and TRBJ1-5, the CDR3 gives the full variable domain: SQTIHQWPATLVQPVGSPLSLECTVEGTSNPNLYWYRQAAGRGLQLLFYSVGIGQISSEVPQNLSASRPQDRQFILSSKKLLLSDSGFYLCACQVAGGSQPQHFGDGTRLSIL.

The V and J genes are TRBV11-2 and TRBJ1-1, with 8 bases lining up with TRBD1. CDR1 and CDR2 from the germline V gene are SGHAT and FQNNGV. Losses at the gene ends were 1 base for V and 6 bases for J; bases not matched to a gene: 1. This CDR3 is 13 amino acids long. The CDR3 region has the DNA TGTGCCAGCAGCTTAGGGACAGGGCCTGAAGCTTTCTTT. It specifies CASSLGTGPEAFF.

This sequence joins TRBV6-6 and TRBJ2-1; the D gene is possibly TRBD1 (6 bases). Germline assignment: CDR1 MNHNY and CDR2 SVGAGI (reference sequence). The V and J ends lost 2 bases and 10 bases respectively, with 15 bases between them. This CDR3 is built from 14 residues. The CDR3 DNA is TGTGCCAGCAGTTACGGGACAACCCTTGGCGAGCAGTTCTTC. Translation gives CASSYGTTLGEQFF.

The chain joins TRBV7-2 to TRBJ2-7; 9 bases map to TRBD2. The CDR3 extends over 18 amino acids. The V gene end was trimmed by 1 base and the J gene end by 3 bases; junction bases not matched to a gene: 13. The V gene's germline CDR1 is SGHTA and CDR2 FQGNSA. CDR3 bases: TGTGCCAGCAGCTTAGATTCATCTAGCGGGGCCAATCTCTACGAGCAGTACTTC. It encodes CASSLDSSSGANLYEQYF.

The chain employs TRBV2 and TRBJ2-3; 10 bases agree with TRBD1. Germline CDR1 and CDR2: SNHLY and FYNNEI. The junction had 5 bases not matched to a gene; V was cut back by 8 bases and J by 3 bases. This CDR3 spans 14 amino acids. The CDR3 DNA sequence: TGTGCCAGCCATCCGGGACAGGGGACAGATACGCAGTATTTT. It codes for CASHPGQGTDTQYF.

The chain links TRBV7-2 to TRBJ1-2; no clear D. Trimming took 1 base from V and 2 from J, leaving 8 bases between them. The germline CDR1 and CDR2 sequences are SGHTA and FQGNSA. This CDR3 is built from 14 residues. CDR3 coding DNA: TGTGCCAGCAGCTTAGGGTACACGAACTATGGCTACACCTTC. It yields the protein CASSLGYTNYGYTF.

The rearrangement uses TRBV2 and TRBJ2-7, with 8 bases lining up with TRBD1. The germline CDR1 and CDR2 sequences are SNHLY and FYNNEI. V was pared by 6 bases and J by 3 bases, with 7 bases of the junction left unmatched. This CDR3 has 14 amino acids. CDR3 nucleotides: TGTGCCAGCAGACCGGGACAGGCAAACTACGAGCAGTACTTC. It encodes CASRPGQANYEQYF.